The subject of this entry is one T cell receptor (beta chain). Its antigen is unknown. The sample is drawn from a study of shared clonotypes between healthy human individuals. General observations from the study: Represented diversity (both genetic and exposure-history) was limited by the small number of donors. Naive CD4 clonotypes were shared across several donors at about 5%.

CDR1 SGHNT and CDR2 YYREEE come from the germline V gene (reference sequence). The CDR3 extends over 14 amino acids. V was clipped by 0 bases and J by 4 bases, with 10 bases between them. Sorted-subset replicate PCRs used about 200 ng DNA, around 27,000 T cell genomes. Method: immunoSEQ multiplex PCR; TCRdb's copy keeps in-frame clones and lacks some. The data hold roughly 2.1 million clones, with approximately 94% observed a single time. Naive CD8 isolation took CD45RO-negative cells positively selected for CCR7 and excluded terminally differentiated effector memory CD45RA+ cells. The chain has TRBV5-4 and TRBJ1-1; D is ambiguous. The receptor comes from a man in his late teens or twenties in good health. Some clones in this sample may be carry-over from other donors' samples. Sequenced material: naive CD8+ T cells from PBMCs. In DNA form, the CDR3 reads TGTGCCAGCAGCTTGGAAGTCGGACGCACTGAAGCTTTCTTT. Protein sequence: CASSLEVGRTEAFF.